This TCR beta chain was identified during a study of blood T cells in healthy people across ages. The wider study: About one barcoded beta molecule per two T cells was the capture yield of template switching. Study results and limitations: Getting older went along with TCR beta diversity per million T cells dropping roughly linearly.

Total RNA, at least 6 micrograms per sample, came from PBMCs. A J-beta primer mix and a sample-barcoded 5' primer were used in a second PCR of roughly 7 to 12 cycles. MiXCR, run by TCRdb on the 5' RACE reads, gives a single entry per CDR3 protein. The repertoire consists of more than 1.4 million distinct CDR3 sequences, with 42% occurring once and the leading ten covering 7.9%. As regards this clonotype: Its antigen remains unidentified.

Sample: blood. This sequence was found in a woman aged 18 to 35 in good health.

CDR3 amino acids: CASSSTVGGPAYNEQYF. CDR3 nucleotide sequence: TGCGCCAGCAGCTCCACCGTCGGCGGGCCAGCCTACAATGAGCAGTACTTC. V gene TRBV5-1 combines with J gene TRBJ2-1, with TRBD2 as a possible D gene (5 bases). The J call is in doubt because the DNA end fits TRBJ2-7 better. The CDR3 totals 17 residues. Germline CDR1 reads SGHRS; CDR2 reads YFSETQ.